A single sample gave rise to the 27 T cell receptor beta chains below, sequenced in a study of blood T cell repertoires in COVID-19. The method was immunoSEQ multiplex PCR; TCRdb's version includes in-frame clones alone and lacks a portion of them. The sample yields roughly 150,000 clones, approximately 91% seen once. Sequenced input: peripheral blood. All receptors come from a man between 18 and 35 years old with acute or convalescent COVID-19.

This chain joins TRBV24-1 and TRBJ1-4; possible D gene TRBD1, 6 bases. Between the trimmed V and J ends, which lost 2 bases and 8 bases, there was a span of 11 bases. CDR1 and CDR2 from the germline V gene are KGHDR and SFDVKD. The CDR3 sequence is 14 residues long. CDR3 in amino acids: CATSDSGQIEKLFF. CDR3 nucleotides: TGTGCCACCAGTGATTCAGGACAGATAGAAAAACTGTTTTTT.

The chain uses TRBV29-1 and TRBJ2-7; 9 bases align to TRBD2. V gave up 4 bases and J gave up 6 bases; unmatched junction bases: 19. There are 17 residues in the CDR3. Germline V gene data show CDR1 as SQVTM and CDR2 as ANQGSEA. The CDR3 is CSVGWISRPSGDLEQYF. The CDR3 DNA is TGCAGCGTTGGGTGGATTTCAAGGCCTAGCGGGGACCTCGAGCAGTACTTC.

This clone was counted once. The J gene is TRBJ2-1, the V gene TRBV19, with D perhaps matching TRBD1 (6 bases). Per the germline V gene, CDR1 is LNHDA and CDR2 is SQIVND (reference sequence). Trimming took off 4 bases at V and 3 bases at J, with 10 bases between the two ends. CDR3 length: 14 residues. CDR3 in amino acids: CASSTRDIYNEQFF. CDR3 DNA: TGTGCCAGTAGTACTCGGGACATCTACAATGAGCAGTTCTTC.

The J gene is TRBJ1-1, the V gene TRBV20-1, with 7 bases that match TRBD1. The CDR3 covers 12 residues. CDR1 and CDR2 from the germline V gene are DFQATT and SNEGSKA (reference sequence). V dropped 3 bases and J dropped 13; count of bases not matched to a gene: 11. Here the CDR3 DNA reads TGCAGTGCTAGTGGGCAGGGGGAGGAGGTTTTCTTT. Translated: CSASGQGEEVFF.

The chain has TRBV3-1 (or the pseudogene TRBV3-2) and TRBJ1-1; the D gene is possibly TRBD1 (6 bases). The CDR3 totals 17 residues. V lost 1 base, J lost 6 bases, and 21 bases lay in between. Germline CDR1 and CDR2: LGHDT and YNNKEL (reference sequence). The CDR3 spells CASSQVSRGGNVAEAFF. The CDR3 region has the DNA TGTGCCAGCAGCCAAGTGTCAAGGGGGGGAAACGTCGCTGAAGCTTTCTTT.

The rearrangement links TRBV7-6 to TRBJ2-3, with 8 nucleotides matching TRBD2. V was pared by 1 base and J by 0 bases, with 9 bases of the junction left unmatched. Germline V gene sequence: CDR1 SGHVS, CDR2 FNYEAQ. This CDR3 has 18 amino acids. DNA of the CDR3: TGTGCCAGCAGCTTAGTGTCTGGAACTAGCGGTAGCACAGATACGCAGTATTTT. This codes for CASSLVSGTSGSTDTQYF.

The chain combines TRBV20-1 with TRBJ1-6; D unclear. The V gene lost 5 bases and the J gene lost 13 bases, with 12 bases spanning the gap. The CDR3 has 11 amino acids. Per germline, CDR1 DFQATT and CDR2 SNEGSKA (reference sequence). DNA of the CDR3: TGCAGTGCTGCGTCCCTTGGTCCCCTCCACTTT. Translating it yields CSAASLGPLHF.

There are a few counts of this clone. The chain recombines TRBV7-6 with TRBJ2-1; the match to TRBD2 covers 10 bases. With 7 bases clipped from V and 5 bases from J, the junction kept 5 bases outside the gene matches. The CDR3 totals 14 residues. Germline CDR1 reads SGHVS; CDR2 reads FNYEAQ. This CDR3 reads CASTPLAGDNEQFF. CDR3 nucleotides: TGTGCCAGCACCCCTCTAGCGGGAGACAATGAGCAGTTCTTC.

The CDR3 region has the DNA TGTGCCAGCAGTTCCCACGGACAGGGGAACTATGGCTACACCTTC. Amino acid sequence: CASSSHGQGNYGYTF. The rearrangement uses TRBV6-5 and TRBJ1-2; 9 nucleotides match TRBD1. With 4 bases clipped from V and 2 bases from J, the junction kept 5 bases outside the gene matches. The V gene's germline CDR1 is MNHEY and CDR2 SVGAGI. The CDR3 has 15 amino acids.

The chain links TRBV6-5 to TRBJ1-1, with D maybe TRBD1 (6 bases). In germline, CDR1 is MNHEY, CDR2 SVGAGI. The CDR3 extends over 15 amino acids. V was clipped by 7 bases and J by 4 bases, with 19 bases between them. The CDR3 spells CASTKTSGEPTEAFF. The DNA for the CDR3 is TGTGCCAGCACCAAAACCTCAGGGGAGCCCACTGAAGCTTTCTTT.

This sequence joins TRBV5-1 and TRBJ2-5; 13 bases map to TRBD2. The germline CDR1 and CDR2 sequences are SGHRS and YFSETQ. After removal of 3 bases from V and 1 base from J, the junction contained 3 bases not matched to a gene. This CDR3 comprises 16 residues. CDR3 region: CASSYRLAGGQETQYF. In nucleotides, the CDR3 is TGCGCCAGCAGCTACCGACTAGCGGGGGGCCAAGAGACCCAGTACTTC.

V and J are TRBV7-9 and TRBJ2-5; 10 bases line up with TRBD2. Germline assignment: CDR1 SEHNR and CDR2 FQNEAQ (reference sequence). V was clipped by 1 base and J by 8 bases; unmatched bases: 10. This CDR3 comprises 16 residues. The CDR3 bases are TGTGCCAGCAGCTTAGTAATAGCGGGGGGCGTCGTTACCCAGTACTTC. Translating it yields CASSLVIAGGVVTQYF. Complete variable domain (other parts from reference TRBV7-9 and TRBJ2-5): DTGVSQNPRHKITKRGQNVTFRCDPISEHNRLYWYRQTLGQGPEFLTYFQNEAQLEKSRLLSDRFSAERPKGSFSTLEIQRTEQGDSAMYLCASSLVIAGGVVTQYFGPGTRLLVL.

In DNA form, the CDR3 reads TGTGCCAGCTGTGGACAGGGGGCCTTCGATCAGCCCCAGCATTTT. It specifies CASCGQGAFDQPQHF. V and J are TRBV2 and TRBJ1-5, with 11 nucleotides matching TRBD1. The germline gives CDR1 SNHLY, CDR2 FYNNEI. V dropped 8 bases and J dropped 5; count of bases not matched to a gene: 8. The CDR3 runs 15 residues.

The sample holds one count of this clone. Other nucleotide sequences from this sample produce the same CDR3. V usage is TRBV5-1 and J usage is TRBJ1-4; a weak D match, TRBD1 (5 bases). The CDR3 has 14 residues. Germline CDR1 reads SGHRS; CDR2 reads YFSETQ. Trimming left V 0 bases short and J 5 bases short, with 8 bases between. This CDR3 is CASSLGQMNEKLFF. The CDR3 DNA is TGCGCCAGCAGCTTGGGACAGATGAATGAAAAACTGTTTTTT.

V gene TRBV4-1 combines with J gene TRBJ1-1; TRBD1 matches at 11 bases. Germline V lookup: CDR1 MGHRA, CDR2 YSYEKL. The CDR3 totals 16 residues. With 1 base clipped from V and 4 bases from J, the junction kept 5 bases outside the gene matches. The CDR3 loop reads CASSQGGQGAITEAFF. DNA of the CDR3: TGCGCCAGCAGCCAAGGAGGACAGGGGGCTATCACTGAAGCTTTCTTT.

The chain has TRBV27 and TRBJ1-1, with D possibly TRBD1 on 5 matching bases. V was shortened by 2 bases and J by 9 bases, with 10 bases between the two germline ends. This CDR3 is 12 amino acids long. The V gene's germline CDR1 is MNHEY and CDR2 SMNVEV (reference sequence). The CDR3 DNA is TGTGCCAGCAGTTTACAGGGAAGTCAAGCTTTCTTT. Protein: CASSLQGSQAFF.

The chain has TRBV6-5 and TRBJ2-7, with 8 positions matching TRBD1. Per the germline V gene, CDR1 is MNHEY and CDR2 is SVGAGI. This CDR3 is 13 amino acids long. Trimming removed 8 bases from V and 4 bases from J; junction bases left unmatched: 7. The CDR3 protein is CASRGQARYEQYF. Here the CDR3 DNA reads TGTGCCAGCCGGGGACAGGCTCGGTACGAGCAGTACTTC.

This CDR3 reads CASSLRDGTGGEGQYF. The CDR3 DNA reads as TGTGCCAGCAGTTTACGCGATGGGACAGGGGGTGAGGGGCAGTACTTC. This rearrangement joins TRBV27 to TRBJ2-7; 11 bases are a match to TRBD1. The J segment lost 9 bases and the V segment lost 2 bases, leaving 12 bases of the junction unmatched. Per germline, CDR1 MNHEY and CDR2 SMNVEV (reference sequence). The CDR3 has 16 amino acids.

This chain links TRBV4-2 with TRBJ1-1, with TRBD1 matching 10 bases. V trimming: 4 bases; J trimming: 3 bases; junction bases outside the gene matches: 11. CDR1 LGHNA and CDR2 YNFKEQ come from the germline V gene. This CDR3 region has 17 residues. CDR3 in DNA: TGTGCCAGCAGCCGAGGGACAGGGGATATTTGGGACACTGAAGCTTTCTTT. It specifies CASSRGTGDIWDTEAFF.

The chain carries TRBV2 and TRBJ1-1, with TRBD1 as a possible D gene (6 bases). The CDR3 covers 13 residues. Germline V gene lookup returns CDR1 SNHLY and CDR2 FYNNEI. V lost 9 bases, J lost 0 bases, and 11 bases lay in between. The CDR3 spells CASQQGLNTEAFF. The CDR3 coding sequence is TGTGCCAGTCAACAGGGACTGAACACTGAAGCTTTCTTT.

The rearrangement links TRBV14 to TRBJ2-1; D unclear. The V gene lost 1 base and the J gene lost 10 bases, with 14 bases spanning the gap. The CDR3 is made up of 14 amino acids. CDR1 and CDR2 (germline): SGHDN, FVKESK. CDR3 residues: CASSQVSAAGEQFF. The CDR3 bases are TGTGCCAGCAGCCAAGTCAGCGCAGCCGGGGAGCAGTTCTTC.

As to this clone: This same CDR3 is encoded by further DNA sequences in the sample. The rearrangement uses TRBV10-3 and TRBJ1-2, with a weak D call TRBD1 (5 bases). The CDR3 contains 12 residues. V lost 6 bases and J 5 bases, leaving 10 bases between the germline ends. Germline CDR1 and CDR2: ENHRY and SYGVKD. As DNA, the CDR3 is TGTGCCATCAGCTCGGGGGATTATGGCTACACCTTC. Its protein is CAISSGDYGYTF.

This clone was observed once. V gene TRBV9 combines with J gene TRBJ2-2, with a weak D call TRBD2 (6 bases). The CDR3 sequence is 15 residues long. The germline V gene encodes CDR1 SGDLS and CDR2 YYNGEE. Trimming left V 0 bases short and J 5 bases short, with 11 bases between. CDR3 sequence reads: CASSVEPGRTGELFF. In DNA, the CDR3 is TGTGCCAGCAGCGTAGAGCCTGGGAGGACCGGGGAGCTGTTTTTT.

The chain carries TRBV4-2 and TRBJ1-5; maybe TRBD1 (6 bases). The CDR3 sequence is 16 residues long. V lost 1 base to trimming and J lost 9 bases, with 19 bases between them. Germline CDR1 reads LGHNA; CDR2 reads YNFKEQ. The DNA of the CDR3 is TGTGCCAGCAGCCAAGGCGGTGGGGGGGGCCTCGGGCCCCAGCATTTT. This encodes CASSQGGGGGLGPQHF.

The rearrangement uses TRBV24-1 and TRBJ2-1; D gene ambiguous. The germline gives CDR1 KGHDR, CDR2 SFDVKD. The length of the CDR3 is 13 residues. Deletions cut 6 bases from V and 6 bases from J, with 11 bases between. The CDR3 sequence: CATSPSPSNEQFF. CDR3 nucleotides: TGTGCCACCAGTCCATCCCCCAGCAATGAGCAGTTCTTC.

This sequence joins TRBV6-5 and TRBJ2-7; 7 bases align to TRBD2. CDR1 MNHEY and CDR2 SVGAGI come from the germline V gene. Losses at the gene ends were 3 bases for V and 0 bases for J; bases not matched to a gene: 5. The CDR3 runs to 15 residues. The CDR3 coding sequence is TGTGCCAGCAGTTATCGGGCGGGAGACTCCTACGAGCAGTACTTC. This sequence encodes CASSYRAGDSYEQYF.

The gene calls are TRBV2 and TRBJ2-5; the D is unclear. V was shortened by 1 base and J by 1 base, with 16 bases between the two germline ends. The V gene's germline CDR1 is SNHLY and CDR2 FYNNEI. This CDR3 has 17 amino acids. The CDR3 spells CASSEGPSRRSQETQYF. The CDR3 DNA sequence: TGTGCCAGCAGTGAAGGCCCCTCCCGCCGGAGCCAAGAGACCCAGTACTTC.